A selection of T cell receptor beta chains follows, all from one sample in a study of blood T cell repertoires in COVID-19. Sequencing was performed with immunoSEQ multiplex PCR; in TCRdb, only in-frame clones are kept and a portion is missing. The sample yields a few hundred thousand clones, 70% to 90% seen once. The specimen was PBMCs or T cells enriched from blood (not recorded which). These TCRs come from a woman aged 18-30 years who had recovered from COVID-19. Both conserved end residues are part of each CDR3. Each record gives: J gene, V gene, CDR3 protein.

J: TRBJ1-4; V: TRBV28; CDR3: CASSLFDRANEKLFF
J: TRBJ2-7; V: TRBV30; CDR3: CAWSVSQGGQYF
J: TRBJ1-1; V: TRBV18; CDR3: CASSEDREAFF
J: TRBJ2-5; V: TRBV4-1; CDR3: CASSPYSGVEETQYF
J: TRBJ1-2; V: TRBV7-2; CDR3: CASSPDSNYGYTF
J: TRBJ1-1; V: TRBV18; CDR3: CASSPPMGQGKTEAFF
J: TRBJ1-3; V: TRBV6-6; CDR3: CASSPGGGSGNTIYF
J: TRBJ2-3; V: TRBV5-1; CDR3: CASSKGLAGGYTDTQYF
J: TRBJ1-1; V: TRBV7-2; CDR3: CASSLYSVNTEAFF
J: TRBJ1-2; V: TRBV5-1; CDR3: CASSSGQGDYGYTF